Each of the 20 T cell receptor beta chains below was sequenced from the same sample in a study of beta chain features in type 1 diabetes. Expressed TCRB transcripts were sequenced, since all the RNA that had been isolated was reverse transcribed. This table comes from immunoSEQ multiplex PCR, and its TCRdb copy is limited to in-frame clones, with some not included. The table lists about 620,000 clones, about 16% of them singletons. Material for sequencing was naive CD4+ T cells from blood. The receptors here all came from a man aged 18-30 years in good health.

This clone was recorded a few times. The chain employs TRBV4-2 and TRBJ2-3, with TRBD2 matching 8 bases. V shed 4 bases, J shed 7 bases, and the junction held 19 bases outside the gene matches. From germline, CDR1 is LGHNA and CDR2 YNFKEQ. There are 18 residues in the CDR3. CDR3 DNA sequence: TGTGCCAGCAGCCCCCGGGGCGAGAGCGGGGGCAGAGGAAATACGCAGTATTTT. Translated, it gives CASSPRGESGGRGNTQYF.

This rearrangement joins TRBV14 to TRBJ1-6, with unresolved D. V lost 0 bases, J lost 9 bases, and 15 bases lay in between. Germline loops: CDR1 SGHDN, CDR2 FVKESK. The CDR3 covers 16 residues. CDR3 bases: TGTGCCAGCAGCCAAGACCTCGGGTCTATCGGTTCACCCCTCCACTTT. Translating gives CASSQDLGSIGSPLHF.

The V and J genes are TRBV5-1 and TRBJ2-6, with TRBD1 matching 9 bases. The germline gives CDR1 SGHRS, CDR2 YFSETQ. Trimming removed 0 bases from V and 0 bases from J; junction bases left unmatched: 4. The CDR3 totals 18 residues. The CDR3 spells CASSLGGTGISGANVLTF. The CDR3 DNA reads TGCGCCAGCAGCTTGGGAGGGACAGGGATCTCTGGGGCCAACGTCCTGACTTTC.

The J gene is TRBJ2-1, the V gene TRBV29-1; no firm D call. Germline V gene lookup returns CDR1 SQVTM and CDR2 ANQGSEA. The CDR3 has 13 amino acids. The ends were cut back, 6 bases at V and 4 bases at J, with 13 bases in the middle. In nucleotides, the CDR3 is TGCAGCGTCACTCCCCCCCAGTACAATGAGCAGTTCTTC. Protein: CSVTPPQYNEQFF.

The chain is built from TRBV27 and TRBJ1-1; 9 positions agree with TRBD1. In germline, CDR1 is MNHEY, CDR2 SMNVEV (reference sequence). V was pared by 8 bases and J by 5 bases, with 9 bases of the junction left unmatched. This CDR3 has 14 amino acids. CDR3 nucleotide sequence: TGTGCCAGCGTATCTAGGGACAGGGCTACTGAAGCTTTCTTT. This codes for CASVSRDRATEAFF.

V and J are TRBV27 and TRBJ2-7; 8 nucleotides line up with TRBD1. With V trimmed by 2 bases and J by 4 bases, 16 bases remained unmatched. Germline assignment: CDR1 MNHEY and CDR2 SMNVEV (reference sequence). CDR3 length equals 18 residues. DNA for the CDR3: TGTGCCAGCAGTTTAAGAAATGTTCGTAGGACAGGGTGGTACGAGCAGTACTTC. Translated: CASSLRNVRRTGWYEQYF.

The V gene is TRBV6-6, the J gene TRBJ2-3, with unresolved D. From germline, CDR1 is MNHNY and CDR2 SVGAGI (reference sequence). Trimming left V 0 bases short and J 7 bases short, with 8 bases between. The CDR3 is 13 amino acids. For the CDR3, the DNA is TGTGCCAGCAGTTACTCGAAGGGAAATACGCAGTATTTT. Its translation: CASSYSKGNTQYF.

The rearrangement joins TRBV15 to TRBJ1-5; 7 bases fit TRBD1. The CDR3 spans 18 residues. J lost 8 bases, V lost 3 bases, and 19 bases had no gene match. Per the germline V gene, CDR1 is LNHNV and CDR2 is YYDKDF (reference sequence). The CDR3 DNA follows: TGTGCCACCAGCAGCGCACCGGGACAGTTTTTTTCTAGAGAGCCCCAGCATTTT. Protein product: CATSSAPGQFFSREPQHF.

V gene TRBV7-3 combines with J gene TRBJ1-2; 7 nucleotides agree with TRBD1. Germline values: CDR1 SGHTA, CDR2 FQGTGA. The trim removed 2 bases at V and 5 bases at J, leaving 2 bases unmatched. The CDR3 runs to 13 residues. The CDR3 protein is CASSLGDSYGYTF. Written as DNA, the CDR3 is TGTGCCAGCAGCTTAGGGGACAGTTATGGCTACACCTTC.

The V and J genes are TRBV27 and TRBJ2-3; no definite D call. The CDR3 is made up of 12 amino acids. Germline V CDR1 and CDR2: MNHEY, SMNVEV (reference sequence). V was cut by 4 bases and J by 3 bases, with 5 bases left in between. The CDR3 sequence is CASSWGTDTQYF. The CDR3 DNA reads as TGTGCCAGCAGTTGGGGAACAGATACGCAGTATTTT.

This clone has only a few counts. Distinct nucleotide sequences in the sample also encode this CDR3. The rearrangement uses TRBV29-1 and TRBJ1-1; a possible D gene is TRBD1 (5 bases). CDR1 is SQVTM, CDR2 ANQGSEA, per germline. The CDR3 is 12 residues long. The V end lost 5 bases, the J end lost 2 bases, and 9 bases lay between the germline ends. The CDR3 region has the DNA TGCAGCGTTTATCGGGGCAACACTGAAGCTTTCTTT. Protein: CSVYRGNTEAFF.

This clone was detected only a few times. The chain is built from TRBV5-4 and TRBJ2-3; D is ambiguous. The V and J ends lost 1 base and 5 bases respectively, with 26 bases between them. CDR1 and CDR2 (germline): SGHNT, YYREEE (reference sequence). The CDR3 has 19 residues. The DNA of the CDR3 is TGTGCCAGCAGCTTGATGGTGGTTGGGGATTCGGCCTCTTTAGATACGCAGTATTTT. Its protein product is CASSLMVVGDSASLDTQYF.

The V call is TRBV7-3, the J call TRBJ1-1, with TRBD1 matching over 7 bases. Germline V gene data show CDR1 as SGHTA and CDR2 as FQGTGA. CDR3 length: 12 amino acids. With 4 bases clipped from V and 10 bases from J, the junction kept 6 bases outside the gene matches. The CDR3 protein is CASSSRDSGAFF. Here the CDR3 DNA reads TGTGCCAGCAGCTCAAGGGACAGTGGAGCTTTCTTT.

The J gene is TRBJ2-5, the V gene TRBV7-3, with D possibly being TRBD1 (5 bases). There are 13 residues in the CDR3. Trimming shortened V by 5 bases and J by 5 bases, and 12 bases separated the two germline ends. Germline V gives CDR1 SGHTA, CDR2 FQGTGA. In DNA form, the CDR3 reads TGTGCCAGCAGCCAGGGTCAATTGGAGACCCAGTACTTC. It is translated as CASSQGQLETQYF.

The rearrangement links TRBV5-1 to TRBJ2-2; 8 bases fit TRBD1. Germline trimming cut 0 bases from V and 6 bases from J; bases unmatched to any gene: 7. Germline CDR1 is SGHRS and CDR2 is YFSETQ. This CDR3 is 16 amino acids long. The chain's CDR3 is CASSLGAWTGSGELFF. DNA for the CDR3: TGCGCCAGCAGCTTGGGCGCGTGGACAGGGTCCGGGGAGCTGTTTTTT.

Concerning this clone: One end of the junction fails to match germline, which may point to a read error. The chain has TRBV4-2 and TRBJ1-1; D is uncertain. Germline V gives CDR1 LGHNA, CDR2 YNFKEQ. The CDR3 consists of 16 residues. The CDR3 protein is CASRQDPGTLNTEAFF. The CDR3 DNA sequence: TGTGCCAGCAGGCAAGATCCGGGTACTTTGAACACTGAAGCTTTCTTT.

This clone was detected a few times. This chain joins TRBV28 and TRBJ2-5, with TRBD2 matching 12 bases. Germline V lookup: CDR1 MDHEN, CDR2 SYDVKM. Trimming at V came to 4 bases and at J to 1 base, leaving 4 bases not matched to a gene. CDR3 length equals 16 residues. DNA for the CDR3: TGTGCCAGCAGTTCACGGACTAGCGGGGTCCAAGAGACCCAGTACTTC. The encoded protein is CASSSRTSGVQETQYF.

CDR3 coding DNA: TGTGCCAGCAGCGCCAGGGGCATGGGTGAGCAGTACTTC. It specifies CASSARGMGEQYF. This rearrangement joins TRBV7-9 to TRBJ2-7, with D possibly TRBD1 on 6 matching bases. V lost 5 bases, J lost 7 bases, and 15 bases lay in between. Germline assignment: CDR1 SEHNR and CDR2 FQNEAQ (reference sequence). CDR3 length: 13 residues.

The chain has TRBV5-4 and TRBJ1-1, with a possible D match to TRBD1 (5 bases). The CDR3 is made up of 15 amino acids. The V gene's germline CDR1 is SGHNT and CDR2 YYREEE (reference sequence). Trimming removed 2 bases at V and 0 bases at J, with 11 bases between. CDR3 sequence: CASSLGAKVNTEAFF. For the CDR3, the DNA is TGTGCCAGCAGCTTAGGGGCTAAGGTGAACACTGAAGCTTTCTTT.

This clone was counted only a few times. V and J are TRBV5-1 and TRBJ2-4; 16 positions agree with TRBD2. CDR3 length: 14 residues. Germline loops: CDR1 SGHRS, CDR2 YFSETQ. With V trimmed by 3 bases and J by 10 bases, 1 base remained unmatched. The CDR3 loop is CASSSGLAGGIQYF. The CDR3 DNA sequence: TGCGCCAGCAGCTCGGGACTAGCGGGAGGGATTCAGTACTTC.